Listed below are T cell receptor beta chains from one sample, sequenced in a study of regulatory T cells in long-lasting Graves disease. TCRdb independently ran MiXCR on the multiplex PCR reads; one entry per CDR3 protein. The repertoire has about 470,000 distinct CDR3 sequences, 20% to 25% of them found once; the top ten carry roughly 7.7%. Sample: peripheral blood mononuclear cells (PBMCs), taken when the disease was refractory, from a patient treated with antithyroid drugs. These receptors originate from a female donor with Graves disease. Both conserved end residues are part of each CDR3. Not all rows give a size; the values are once, few, many and, for expanded clones, a class.

V gene,clone size,J gene,CDR3 protein
TRBV3-1,many,TRBJ2-7,CASSPGLAGDYEQYF
TRBV6-2/TRBV6-3,few,TRBJ1-5,CASSYSRGGYSNQPQHF
TRBV20-1,few,TRBJ1-2,CSAPRFTQGDYGYTF
TRBV28,many,TRBJ2-7,CASSFFRDGYEQYF
TRBV9,many,TRBJ1-2,CASSVGQNYGYTF
TRBV28,.,TRBJ1-2,CASRGQGVPDGYTF
TRBV7-9,few,TRBJ2-5,CASSLSRLEQETQYF
TRBV11-3,few,TRBJ1-1,CASSWNLNTEAFF
TRBV12-3/TRBV12-4,many,TRBJ2-5,CASSKGAQATQYF
TRBV2,many,TRBJ1-4,CASSDRGGVLEKLFF